The count of the clone carrying this TCR beta chain is one. This record belongs to a study of radiation and T cells in renal cell carcinoma. Sequencing used immunoSEQ multiplex PCR; TCRdb keeps in-frame clones, though not all of them. The data show 150,000 to 180,000 clones, with 80% to 90% seen just once and 10% to 15% held by the top ten. This sample's time point: blood 2 weeks post-SBRT. Treatment of the sample: 15 Gy SBRT to primary tumor, nephrectomy 4 weeks later. This CDR3 spans 12 amino acids. Trimming took 5 bases from V and 5 from J, leaving 10 bases between them. CDR1 and CDR2 (germline): SEHNR, FQNEAQ (reference sequence).

This chain uses TRBV7-9 with TRBJ2-7; perhaps TRBD2 as D (6 bases). The TCR sequence derives from a woman aged 50 to 60 with renal cell carcinoma. Sample: blood, taken from a patient whose treatment included radiotherapy and nephrectomy. Here the CDR3 DNA reads TGTGCCAGCAGCCACCGGAGGGACGAGCAGTACTTC. Translated: CASSHRRDEQYF.